This entry describes one T cell receptor (beta chain). Sequencing used immunoSEQ multiplex PCR; TCRdb keeps in-frame clones, though not all of them. The sample carries about 580,000 clones, nearly 98% recorded once. These data originate in a study of shared clonotypes between healthy human individuals. This CDR3 spans 15 amino acids. The germline V gene encodes CDR1 MNHEY and CDR2 SMNVEV (reference sequence). V lost 4 bases and J lost 5; bases outside the gene matches: 9. Naive CD8 cells, CD45RO-negative and positively selected for CCR7, excluded terminally differentiated effector memory CD45RA+ cells. Caucasian adults living in Nashville, Tennessee, provided all samples.

Sequencing was done on a sample of naive CD8+ T cells sorted from blood. The clonotype originates from a man aged 25-40 years in good health. The J gene is TRBJ2-3, the V gene TRBV27, with 7 bases lining up with TRBD2. CDR3 in amino acids: CASSSRGEGRDTQYF. CDR3 DNA: TGTGCCAGCAGTTCGCGCGGGGAGGGGAGAGATACGCAGTATTTT.